This is a list of T cell receptor beta chains from one sample in a study of shared clonotypes between healthy human individuals. Using immunoSEQ multiplex PCR, the repertoire was profiled, and TCRdb retains in-frame clones only, with some absent. The data show about 1,900,000 clones, less than 95% seen once. Material for sequencing was naive CD8+ T cells sorted from blood. The receptor set was obtained from a man in his late teens or twenties in good health. Both conserved end residues are part of each CDR3. A D gene is named only where the DNA matches it firmly. Clone size is not always given. Where it is, it says once, few, many or a class for expanded clones.

.,.,TRBV5-1,TRBJ2-7,TGCGCCAGCAGCTTCGGCAGGGTGACCTACGAGCAGTACTTC,CASSFGRVTYEQYF
once,.,TRBV11-3,TRBJ2-2,TGTGCCAGCAGCTTATATAGTGGCGGGGAGCTGTTTTTT,CASSLYSGGELFF
.,TRBD2,TRBV7-6,TRBJ2-3,TGTGCCAGCAGCGCCACTAGCGGAGTCTGGACAGATACGCAGTATTTT,CASSATSGVWTDTQYF
few,.,TRBV18,TRBJ2-7,TGTGCCAGCTCGTCCGGGTACGAGCAGTACTTC,CASSSGYEQYF
.,.,TRBV9,TRBJ2-1,TGTGCCAGCAGCGTAGTATCTAGCAGGGATGAGCAGTTCTTC,CASSVVSSRDEQFF
once,.,TRBV6-5,TRBJ2-1,TGTGCCAGCAGTTCAGGGGCCAACTACAATGAGCAGTTCTTC,CASSSGANYNEQFF
.,.,TRBV21-1,TRBJ1-3,TGTGCCAGCAGCAAATTATCGGGTTGGACAGGGTGGGGAAACACCATATATTTT,CASSKLSGWTGWGNTIYF
.,.,TRBV27,TRBJ2-1,TGTGCCAGCACCCATACTAAATCCTACAATGAGCAGTTCTTC,CASTHTKSYNEQFF
.,.,TRBV4-1,TRBJ1-1,TGCGCCAGCAGCTCAAGTTTGAACACTGAAGCTTTCTTT,CASSSSLNTEAFF
.,TRBD2,TRBV11-3,TRBJ2-1,TGTGCCAGCAGCTTAGGCCCGGGGGAGGGGAACTACAATGAGCAGTTCTTC,CASSLGPGEGNYNEQFF
.,.,TRBV7-9,TRBJ2-1,TGTGCCAGCAGCCCCACAAGGGGGGCCTACAATGAGCAGTTCTTC,CASSPTRGAYNEQFF
.,.,TRBV19,TRBJ2-1,TGTGCCAGTAGTACAGCCAATGAGCAGTTCTTC,CASSTANEQFF
.,TRBD1,TRBV27,TRBJ2-7,TGTGCCAGCAGTTTATCCCCCGGGGCAGGGGGCAACCACGAGCAGTACTTC,CASSLSPGAGGNHEQYF
.,.,TRBV10-3,TRBJ1-5,TGTGCCATCAGTGGGACACATAGCAATCAGCCCCAGCATTTT,CAISGTHSNQPQHF
once,TRBD2,TRBV27,TRBJ2-1,TGTGCCAGCAGTTTAACTAGCGGGAGTGGTAATGAGCAGTTCTTC,CASSLTSGSGNEQFF
.,.,TRBV4-3,TRBJ1-2,TGCGCCAGCAGCCAAGACTACAAGACAGGTAACTATGGCTACACCTTC,CASSQDYKTGNYGYTF
.,TRBD2,TRBV2,TRBJ2-2,TGTGCCAGCACCACTAGCGGGCTAACCGGGGAGCTGTTTTTT,CASTTSGLTGELFF
.,TRBD1,TRBV13,TRBJ1-1,TGTGCCAGCAGCCACGGGACAGGGGTCACTGAAGCTTTCTTT,CASSHGTGVTEAFF
many,.,TRBV29-1,TRBJ1-4,TGCAGCGTTGAAGCCCTTCTAGCGGGAGGTTCAGGGAAACTGTTTTTT,CSVEALLAGGSGKLFF
once,.,TRBV10-1,TRBJ1-3,TGCGCCAGCAGTGAACAGCGCTCTGGAAACACCATATATTTT,CASSEQRSGNTIYF
.,.,TRBV6-5,TRBJ1-1,TGTGCCAGCAGGGATGGGACCTCAGGGTTCACTGAAGCTTTCTTT,CASRDGTSGFTEAFF
.,.,TRBV30,TRBJ2-2,TGTGCCTGGGACCAGGGTGTACAGCTGTTTTTT,CAWDQGVQLFF